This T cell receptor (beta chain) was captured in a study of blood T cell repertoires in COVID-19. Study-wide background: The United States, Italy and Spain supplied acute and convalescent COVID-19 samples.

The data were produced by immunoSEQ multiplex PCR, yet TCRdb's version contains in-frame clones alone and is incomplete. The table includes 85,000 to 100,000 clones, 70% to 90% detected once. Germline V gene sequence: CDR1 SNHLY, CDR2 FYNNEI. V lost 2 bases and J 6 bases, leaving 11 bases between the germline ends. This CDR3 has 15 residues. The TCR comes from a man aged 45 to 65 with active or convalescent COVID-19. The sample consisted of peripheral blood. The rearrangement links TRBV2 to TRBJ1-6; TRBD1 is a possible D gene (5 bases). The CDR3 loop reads CASSEIGGGNSPLHF. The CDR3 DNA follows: TGTGCCAGCAGTGAAATCGGGGGGGGTAATTCACCCCTCCACTTT.